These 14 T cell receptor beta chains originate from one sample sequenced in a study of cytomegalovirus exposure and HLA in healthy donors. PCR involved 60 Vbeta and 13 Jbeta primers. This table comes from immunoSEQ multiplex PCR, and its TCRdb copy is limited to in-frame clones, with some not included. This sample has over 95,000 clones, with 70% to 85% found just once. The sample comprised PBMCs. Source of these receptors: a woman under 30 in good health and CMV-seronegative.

CDR3 in amino acids: CSGGPMNTEAFF. CDR3 coding DNA: TGCAGCGGGGGGCCGATGAACACTGAAGCTTTCTTT. The rearrangement uses TRBV29-1 and TRBJ1-1; possibly TRBD1 for D (6 bases). In germline, CDR1 is SQVTM, CDR2 ANQGSEA. This CDR3 has 12 amino acids. The ends were cut back, 7 bases at V and 0 bases at J, with 9 bases in the middle.

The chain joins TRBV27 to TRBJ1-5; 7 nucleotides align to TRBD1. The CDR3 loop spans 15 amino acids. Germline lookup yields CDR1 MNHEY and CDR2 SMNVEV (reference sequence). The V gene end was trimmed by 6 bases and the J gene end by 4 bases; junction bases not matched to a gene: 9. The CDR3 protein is CASRSIDRANQPQHF. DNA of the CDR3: TGTGCCAGCAGATCCATCGACAGGGCAAATCAGCCCCAGCATTTT.

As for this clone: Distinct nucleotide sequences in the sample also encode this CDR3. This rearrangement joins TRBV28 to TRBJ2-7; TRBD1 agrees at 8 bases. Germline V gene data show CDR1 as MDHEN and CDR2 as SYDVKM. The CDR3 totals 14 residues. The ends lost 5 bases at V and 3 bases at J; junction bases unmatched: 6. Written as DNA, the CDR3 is TGTGCCAGCAGTCCCCCGACAGGGGTCTACGAGCAGTACTTC. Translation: CASSPPTGVYEQYF.

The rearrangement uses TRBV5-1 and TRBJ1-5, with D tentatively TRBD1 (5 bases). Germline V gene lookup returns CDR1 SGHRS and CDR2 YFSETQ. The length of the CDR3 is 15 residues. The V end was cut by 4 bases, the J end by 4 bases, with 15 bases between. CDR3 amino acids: CASSRGGDRNQPQHF. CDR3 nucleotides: TGCGCCAGCAGCCGGGGGGGGGATCGAAATCAGCCCCAGCATTTT.

The CDR3 DNA reads TGCGCCAGCAGCCAGGGACTAGCGGGAGTAAGCTACGAGCAGTACTTC. It is translated as CASSQGLAGVSYEQYF. The chain uses TRBV4-1 and TRBJ2-7; TRBD2 agrees at 14 bases. The CDR3 is 16 residues long. Unmatched junction bases numbered 4, after V lost 3 bases and J lost 3 bases. Germline CDR1 and CDR2: MGHRA and YSYEKL.

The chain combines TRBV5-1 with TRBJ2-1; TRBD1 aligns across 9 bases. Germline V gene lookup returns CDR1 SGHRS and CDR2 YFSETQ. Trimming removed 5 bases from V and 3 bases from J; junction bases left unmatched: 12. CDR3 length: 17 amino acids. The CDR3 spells CASSPAPGTGNYNEQFF. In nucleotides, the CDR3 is TGCGCCAGCAGTCCGGCACCCGGGACAGGGAACTACAATGAGCAGTTCTTC.

CDR3 DNA sequence: TGTGCCAGCAGTTCCTCTCTCCCCACAGATACGCAGTATTTT. Protein: CASSSSLPTDTQYF. This chain links TRBV27 with TRBJ2-3; D is unresolved. Germline V gene sequence: CDR1 MNHEY, CDR2 SMNVEV (reference sequence). CDR3 length: 14 residues. The germline V and J ends were trimmed by 4 bases and 2 bases, with 10 bases remaining between them.

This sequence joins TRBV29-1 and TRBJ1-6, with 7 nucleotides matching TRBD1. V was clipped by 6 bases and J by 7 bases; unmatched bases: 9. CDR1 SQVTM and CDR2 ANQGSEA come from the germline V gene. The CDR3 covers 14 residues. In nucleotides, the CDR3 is TGCAGCGTCAGAGACGACAGGGAGAATTCACCCCTCCACTTT. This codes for CSVRDDRENSPLHF. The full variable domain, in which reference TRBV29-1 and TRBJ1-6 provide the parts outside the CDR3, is SAVISQKPSRDICQRGTSLTIQCQVDSQVTMMFWYRQQPGQSLTLIATANQGSEATYESGFVIDKFPISRPNLTFSTLTVSNMSPEDSSIYLCSVRDDRENSPLHFGNGTRLTVT.

CDR3 amino acids: CASSWAGRAFF. As DNA, the CDR3 is TGTGCCAGCAGTTGGGCAGGGAGGGCTTTCTTT. V gene TRBV28 combines with J gene TRBJ1-1; possibly TRBD1 for D (5 bases). The germline V gene encodes CDR1 MDHEN and CDR2 SYDVKM. The CDR3 sequence is 11 residues long. Between the trimmed V and J ends, which lost 4 bases and 11 bases, there was a span of 11 bases.

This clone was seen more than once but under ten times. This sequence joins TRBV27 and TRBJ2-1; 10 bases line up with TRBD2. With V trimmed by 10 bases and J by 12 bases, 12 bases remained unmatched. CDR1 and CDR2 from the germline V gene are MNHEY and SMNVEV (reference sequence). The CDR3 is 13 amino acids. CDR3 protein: CAIKASGSPTQFF. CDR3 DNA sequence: TGTGCCATCAAGGCTAGCGGGAGTCCCACGCAGTTCTTC.

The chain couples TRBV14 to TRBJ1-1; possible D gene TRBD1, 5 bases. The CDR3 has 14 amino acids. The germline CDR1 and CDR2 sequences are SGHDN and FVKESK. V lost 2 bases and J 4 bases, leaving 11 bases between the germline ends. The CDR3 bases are TGTGCCAGCAGCCAAAAGCGGGGGGGCACTGAAGCTTTCTTT. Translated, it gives CASSQKRGGTEAFF.

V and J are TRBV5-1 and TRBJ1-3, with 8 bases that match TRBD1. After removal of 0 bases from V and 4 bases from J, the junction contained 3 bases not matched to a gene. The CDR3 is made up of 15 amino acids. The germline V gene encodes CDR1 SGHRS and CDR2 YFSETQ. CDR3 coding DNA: TGCGCCAGCAGCTTGGATACAGGGGGAGGAAACACCATATATTTT. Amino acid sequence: CASSLDTGGGNTIYF.

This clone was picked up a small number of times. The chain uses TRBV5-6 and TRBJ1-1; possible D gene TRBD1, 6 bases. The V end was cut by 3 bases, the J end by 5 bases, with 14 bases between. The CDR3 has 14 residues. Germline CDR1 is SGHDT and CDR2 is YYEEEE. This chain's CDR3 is CASSSAVQGTEAFF. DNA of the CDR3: TGTGCCAGCAGCTCGGCAGTTCAGGGGACTGAAGCTTTCTTT.

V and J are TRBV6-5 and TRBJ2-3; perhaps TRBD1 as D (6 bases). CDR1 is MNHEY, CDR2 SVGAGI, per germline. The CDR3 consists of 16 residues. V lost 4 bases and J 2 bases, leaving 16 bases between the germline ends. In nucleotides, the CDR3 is TGTGCCAGCAGTTCCTACAGGGTAATGGTCACAGATACGCAGTATTTT. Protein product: CASSSYRVMVTDTQYF.